The TCR beta chain described here comes from a study of T cell changes during pregnancy in multiple sclerosis (dated by TCRdb to between 2018 and 2021). Describing the broader study: Changes in the T cell repertoire over the course of pregnancy were examined in this study in women with multiple sclerosis.

For this clone: There is no known antigen for this receptor. No clone much larger than this one lies a single base away; base qualities are absent.

The method behind the library was the immunoSEQ multiplex PCR assay. Held by TCRdb, this immuneACCESS table contains in-frame sequences only and omits some clones. Under half of the omission traces to an unresolved V gene where checked; the cause of the rest is unknown. The table for this sample lists some 83,000 clones; roughly nine tenths of them were counted only once. 3% to 4.5% of the sample comes from the top ten. The CDR3 spans 16 residues, from the cysteine through the phenylalanine. Only CDR3 DNA remains: 48 bases, in frame from the first base. In the germline V gene (reference sequence), CDR1 corresponds to MNHNY and CDR2 to SVGAGI. V loses 5 bases at its end and J loses 0 bases; junction bases beyond the gene matches: 10.

This specimen consisted of PBMCs, obtained in the first trimester of pregnancy. This TCR derives from a female donor in good health, serving as a control in a pregnancy study. Some clones in this sample may be carry-over from other donors' samples. The chain employs TRBV6-6 and TRBJ2-7; the central 7 bases match TRBD1. The CDR3 reads as follows: CASSTSTGVPSYEQYF. The nucleotide sequence is given as TGTGCCAGCAGTACCTCTACAGGGGTCCCCTCCTACGAGCAGTACTTC.